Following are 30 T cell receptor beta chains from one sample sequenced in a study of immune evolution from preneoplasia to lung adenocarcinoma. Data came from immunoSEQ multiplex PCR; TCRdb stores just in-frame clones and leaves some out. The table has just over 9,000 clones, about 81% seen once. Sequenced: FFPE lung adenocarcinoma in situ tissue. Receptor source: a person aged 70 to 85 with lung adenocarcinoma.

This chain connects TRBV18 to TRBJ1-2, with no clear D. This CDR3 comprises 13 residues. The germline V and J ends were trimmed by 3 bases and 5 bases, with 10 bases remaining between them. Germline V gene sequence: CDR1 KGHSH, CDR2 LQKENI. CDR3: CASSPKGYYGYTF. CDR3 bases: TGTGCCAGCTCACCGAAGGGTTATTATGGCTACACCTTC.

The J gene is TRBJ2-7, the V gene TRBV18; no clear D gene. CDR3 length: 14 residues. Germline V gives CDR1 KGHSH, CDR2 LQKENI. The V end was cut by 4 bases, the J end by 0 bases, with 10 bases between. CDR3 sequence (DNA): TGTGCCAGCTCACGAGCTCCATACTCCTACGAGCAGTACTTC. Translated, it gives CASSRAPYSYEQYF.

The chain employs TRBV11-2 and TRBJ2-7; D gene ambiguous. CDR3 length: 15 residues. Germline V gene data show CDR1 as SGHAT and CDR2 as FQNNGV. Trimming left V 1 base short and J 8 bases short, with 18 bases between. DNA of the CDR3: TGTGCCAGCAGCTTAGTAGGGCTACCCTACGGCCAGCAGTACTTC. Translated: CASSLVGLPYGQQYF.

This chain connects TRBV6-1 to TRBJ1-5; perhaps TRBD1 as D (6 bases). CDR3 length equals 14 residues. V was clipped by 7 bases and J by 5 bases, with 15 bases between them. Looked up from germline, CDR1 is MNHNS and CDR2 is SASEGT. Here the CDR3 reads CASTKTGPDQPQHF. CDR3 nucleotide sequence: TGTGCCAGCACCAAGACAGGACCGGATCAGCCCCAGCATTTT.

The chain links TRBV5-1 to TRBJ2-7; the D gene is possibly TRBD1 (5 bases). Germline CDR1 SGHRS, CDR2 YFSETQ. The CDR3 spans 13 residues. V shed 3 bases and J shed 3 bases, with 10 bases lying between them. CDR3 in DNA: TGCGCCAGCAGCTCAGGGCTTTTCTACGAGCAGTACTTC. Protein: CASSSGLFYEQYF. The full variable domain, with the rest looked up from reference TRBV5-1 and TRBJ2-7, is KAGVTQTPRYLIKTRGQQVTLSCSPISGHRSVSWYQQTPGQGLQFLFEYFSETQRNKGNFPGRFSGRQFSNSRSEMNVSTLELGDSALYLCASSSGLFYEQYFGPGTRLTVT.

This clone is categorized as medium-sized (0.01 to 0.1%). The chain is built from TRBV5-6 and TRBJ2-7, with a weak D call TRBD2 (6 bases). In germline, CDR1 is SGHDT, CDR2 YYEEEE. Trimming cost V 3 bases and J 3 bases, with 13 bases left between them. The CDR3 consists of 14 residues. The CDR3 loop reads CASSWWGDLYEQYF. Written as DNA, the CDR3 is TGTGCCAGCAGCTGGTGGGGGGACCTCTACGAGCAGTACTTC.

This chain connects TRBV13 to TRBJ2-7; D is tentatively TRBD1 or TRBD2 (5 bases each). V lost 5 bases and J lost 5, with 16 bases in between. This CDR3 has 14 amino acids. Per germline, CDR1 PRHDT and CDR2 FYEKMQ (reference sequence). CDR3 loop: CASSTRRRGDEQYF. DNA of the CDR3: TGTGCCAGCAGCACCCGACGGAGAGGGGACGAGCAGTACTTC. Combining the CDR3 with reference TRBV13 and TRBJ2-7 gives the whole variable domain AAGVIQSPRHLIKEKRETATLKCYPIPRHDTVYWYQQGPGQDPQFLISFYEKMQSDKGSIPDRFSAQQFSDYHSELNMSSLELGDSALYFCASSTRRRGDEQYFGPGTRLTVT.

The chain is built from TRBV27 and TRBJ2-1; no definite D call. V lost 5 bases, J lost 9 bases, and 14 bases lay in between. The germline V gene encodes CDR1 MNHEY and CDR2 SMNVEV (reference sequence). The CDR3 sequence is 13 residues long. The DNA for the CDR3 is TGTGCCAGCAGTCCCGGACCTTTCGCTGAGCAGTTCTTC. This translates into CASSPGPFAEQFF.

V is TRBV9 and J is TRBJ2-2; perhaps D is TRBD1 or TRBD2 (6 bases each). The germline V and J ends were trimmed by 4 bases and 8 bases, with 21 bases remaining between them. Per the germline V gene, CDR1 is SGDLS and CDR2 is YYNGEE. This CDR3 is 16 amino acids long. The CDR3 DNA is TGTGCCAGCAGCATAACCGGGGGCCAGCGAGGTGGGGAGCTGTTTTTT. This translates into CASSITGGQRGGELFF.

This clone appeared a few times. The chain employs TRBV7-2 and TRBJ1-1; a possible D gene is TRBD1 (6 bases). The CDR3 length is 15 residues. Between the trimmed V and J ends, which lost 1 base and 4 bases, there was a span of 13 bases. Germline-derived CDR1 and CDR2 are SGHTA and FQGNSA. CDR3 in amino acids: CASSLVRGPGTEAFF. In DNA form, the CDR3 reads TGTGCCAGCAGCTTAGTCCGGGGGCCGGGCACTGAAGCTTTCTTT.

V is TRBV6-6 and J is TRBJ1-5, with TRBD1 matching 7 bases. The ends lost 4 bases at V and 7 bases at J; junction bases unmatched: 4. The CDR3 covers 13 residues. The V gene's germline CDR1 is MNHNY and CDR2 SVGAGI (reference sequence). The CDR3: CASSLVQGQPQHF. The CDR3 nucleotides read TGTGCCAGCAGTTTGGTACAGGGGCAGCCCCAGCATTTT.

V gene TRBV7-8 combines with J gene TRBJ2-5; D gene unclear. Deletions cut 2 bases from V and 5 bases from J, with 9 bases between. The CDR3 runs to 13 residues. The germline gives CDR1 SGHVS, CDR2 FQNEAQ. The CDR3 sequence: CASSLWAQETQYF. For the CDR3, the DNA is TGTGCCAGCAGCTTATGGGCGCAGGAGACCCAGTACTTC.

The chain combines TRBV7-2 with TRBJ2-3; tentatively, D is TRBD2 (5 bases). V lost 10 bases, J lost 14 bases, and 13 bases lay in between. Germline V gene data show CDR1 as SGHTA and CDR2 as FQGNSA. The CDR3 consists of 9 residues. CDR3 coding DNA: TGTGCCATCGGGGAGTCACCGTATTTT. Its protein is CAIGESPYF.

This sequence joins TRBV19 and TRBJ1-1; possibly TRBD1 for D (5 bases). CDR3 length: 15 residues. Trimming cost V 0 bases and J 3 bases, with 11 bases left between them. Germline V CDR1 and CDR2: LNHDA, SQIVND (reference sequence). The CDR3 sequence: CASSIDLTADTEAFF. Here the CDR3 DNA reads TGTGCCAGTAGTATAGACCTGACAGCGGACACTGAAGCTTTCTTT.

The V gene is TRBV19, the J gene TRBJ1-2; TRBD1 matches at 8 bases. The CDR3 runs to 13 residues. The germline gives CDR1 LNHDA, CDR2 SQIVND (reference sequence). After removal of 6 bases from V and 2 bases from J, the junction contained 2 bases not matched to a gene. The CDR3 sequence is CASRGQVNYGYTF. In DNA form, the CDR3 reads TGTGCCAGTAGGGGACAGGTGAACTATGGCTACACCTTC.

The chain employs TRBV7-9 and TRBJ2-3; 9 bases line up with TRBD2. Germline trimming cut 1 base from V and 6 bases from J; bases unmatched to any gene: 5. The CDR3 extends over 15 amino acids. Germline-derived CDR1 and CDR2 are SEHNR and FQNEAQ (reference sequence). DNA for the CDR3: TGTGCCAGCAGCTTAGTGGGGACTAGCAGTGATACGCAGTATTTT. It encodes CASSLVGTSSDTQYF.

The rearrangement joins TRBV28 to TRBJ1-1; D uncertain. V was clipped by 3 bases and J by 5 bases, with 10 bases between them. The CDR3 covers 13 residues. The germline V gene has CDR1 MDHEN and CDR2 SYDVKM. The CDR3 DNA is TGTGCCAGCAGTTTTTATAGAACGACTGAAGCTTTCTTT. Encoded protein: CASSFYRTTEAFF. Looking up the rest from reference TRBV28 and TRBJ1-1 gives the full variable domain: DVKVTQSSRYLVKRTGEKVFLECVQDMDHENMFWYRQDPGLGLRLIYFSYDVKMKEKGDIPEGYSVSREKKERFSLILESASTNQTSMYLCASSFYRTTEAFFGQGTRLTVV.

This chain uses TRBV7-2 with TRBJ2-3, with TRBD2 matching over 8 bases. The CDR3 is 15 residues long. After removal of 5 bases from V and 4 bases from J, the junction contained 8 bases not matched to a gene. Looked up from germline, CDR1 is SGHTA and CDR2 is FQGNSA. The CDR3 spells CASSRSGGGPDTQYF. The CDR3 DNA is TGTGCCAGCAGCCGCAGCGGGGGCGGGCCAGATACGCAGTATTTT.

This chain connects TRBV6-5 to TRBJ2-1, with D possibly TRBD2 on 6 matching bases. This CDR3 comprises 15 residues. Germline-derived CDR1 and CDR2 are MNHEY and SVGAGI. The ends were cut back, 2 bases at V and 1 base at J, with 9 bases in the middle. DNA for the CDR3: TGTGCCAGCAGTTACGGGGCGGGGTCCTACAATGAGCAGTTCTTC. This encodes CASSYGAGSYNEQFF.

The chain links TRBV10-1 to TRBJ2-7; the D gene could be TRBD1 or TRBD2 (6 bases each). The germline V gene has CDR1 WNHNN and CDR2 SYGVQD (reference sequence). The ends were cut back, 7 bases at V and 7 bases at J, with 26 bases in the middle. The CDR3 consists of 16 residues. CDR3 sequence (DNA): TGCGCCAGCACCCCGAAGGGGGGTCCGTTATGTGAGGAGCAGTACTTC. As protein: CASTPKGGPLCEEQYF.

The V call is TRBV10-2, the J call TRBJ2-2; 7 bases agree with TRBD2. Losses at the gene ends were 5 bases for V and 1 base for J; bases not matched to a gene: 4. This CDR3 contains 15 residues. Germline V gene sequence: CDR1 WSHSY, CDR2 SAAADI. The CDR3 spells CASSRSGGNTGELFF. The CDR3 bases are TGCGCCAGCAGTAGATCGGGGGGGAACACCGGGGAGCTGTTTTTT.

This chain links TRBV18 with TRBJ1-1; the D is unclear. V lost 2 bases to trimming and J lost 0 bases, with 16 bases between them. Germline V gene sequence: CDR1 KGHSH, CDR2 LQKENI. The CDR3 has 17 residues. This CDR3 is CASSPRVGRTMNTEAFF. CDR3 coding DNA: TGTGCCAGCTCACCAAGAGTTGGCAGAACCATGAACACTGAAGCTTTCTTT. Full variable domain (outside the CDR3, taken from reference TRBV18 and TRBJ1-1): NAGVMQNPRHLVRRRGQEARLRCSPMKGHSHVYWYRQLPEEGLKFMVYLQKENIIDESGMPKERFSAEFPKEGPSILRIQQVVRGDSAAYFCASSPRVGRTMNTEAFFGQGTRLTVV.

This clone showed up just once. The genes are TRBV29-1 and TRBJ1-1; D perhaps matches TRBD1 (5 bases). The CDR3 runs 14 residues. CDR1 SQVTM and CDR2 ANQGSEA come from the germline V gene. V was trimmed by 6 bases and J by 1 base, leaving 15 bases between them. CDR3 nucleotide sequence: TGCAGCGTCGGGGGGGAGTACAAGAACACTGAAGCTTTCTTT. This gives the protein CSVGGEYKNTEAFF.

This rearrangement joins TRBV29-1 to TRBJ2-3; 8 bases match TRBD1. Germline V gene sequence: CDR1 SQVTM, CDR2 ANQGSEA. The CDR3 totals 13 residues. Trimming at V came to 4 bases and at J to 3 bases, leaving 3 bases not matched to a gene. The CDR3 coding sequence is TGCAGCGTTGGAAGGACAGGGACAGATACGCAGTATTTT. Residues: CSVGRTGTDTQYF.

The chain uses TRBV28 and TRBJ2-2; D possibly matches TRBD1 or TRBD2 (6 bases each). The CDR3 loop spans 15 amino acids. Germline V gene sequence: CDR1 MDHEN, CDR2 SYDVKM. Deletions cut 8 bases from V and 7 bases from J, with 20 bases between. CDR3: CASLIGGVTGGELFF. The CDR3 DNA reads TGTGCCAGCTTAATCGGGGGCGTTACCGGCGGGGAGCTGTTTTTT.

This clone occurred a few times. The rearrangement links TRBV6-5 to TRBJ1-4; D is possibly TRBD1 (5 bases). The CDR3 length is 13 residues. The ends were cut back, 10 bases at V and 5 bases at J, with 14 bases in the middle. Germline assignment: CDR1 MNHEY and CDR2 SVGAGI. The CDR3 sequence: CATRDGENEKLFF. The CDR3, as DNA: TGTGCCACCAGGGACGGAGAAAATGAAAAACTGTTTTTT.

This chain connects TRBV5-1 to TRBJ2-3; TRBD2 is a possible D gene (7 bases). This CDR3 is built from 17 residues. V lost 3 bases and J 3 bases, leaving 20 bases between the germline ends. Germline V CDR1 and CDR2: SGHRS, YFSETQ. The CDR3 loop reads CASSSFPRGARTDTQYF. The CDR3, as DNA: TGCGCCAGCAGCTCATTTCCTCGGGGGGCCCGGACAGATACGCAGTATTTT.

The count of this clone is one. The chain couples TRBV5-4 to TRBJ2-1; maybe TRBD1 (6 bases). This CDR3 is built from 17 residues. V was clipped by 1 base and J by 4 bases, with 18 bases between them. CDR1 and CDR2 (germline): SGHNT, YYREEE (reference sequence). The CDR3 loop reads CASSLFQGQVGYNEQFF. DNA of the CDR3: TGTGCCAGCAGCTTGTTCCAGGGGCAAGTTGGGTACAATGAGCAGTTCTTC.

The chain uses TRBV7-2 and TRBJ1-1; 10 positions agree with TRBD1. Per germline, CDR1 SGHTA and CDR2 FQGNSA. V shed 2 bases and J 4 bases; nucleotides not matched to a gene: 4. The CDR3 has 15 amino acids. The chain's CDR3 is CASSLRQGAVTEAFF. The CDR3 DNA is TGTGCCAGCAGCTTACGACAGGGGGCTGTCACTGAAGCTTTCTTT.

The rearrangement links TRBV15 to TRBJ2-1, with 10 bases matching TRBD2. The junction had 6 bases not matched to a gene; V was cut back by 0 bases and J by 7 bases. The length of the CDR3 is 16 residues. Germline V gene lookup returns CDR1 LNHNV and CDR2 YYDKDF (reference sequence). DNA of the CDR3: TGTGCCACCAGCAGAGATCTTTCTAGCGGGAGAAATGAGCAGTTCTTC. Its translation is CATSRDLSSGRNEQFF.